This T cell receptor (beta chain) derives from a study of blood T cell repertoires in COVID-19. Turning to the study itself: Italy, Spain and the United States were the sources of the convalescent and acute COVID-19 samples. T cells, B-cell-depleted T cells, or PBMCs provided the cDNA or gDNA that served as material.

Clones were read by immunoSEQ multiplex PCR, and TCRdb kept only the in-frame ones, dropping some. The data contain about 160,000 clones, roughly 85% of them seen just once; the ten biggest clones take up less than 3.5%. The trim removed 4 bases at V and 10 bases at J, leaving 8 bases unmatched. The CDR3 spans 14 residues. Germline V gene sequence: CDR1 SGHRS, CDR2 YFSETQ. The rearrangement uses TRBV5-1 and TRBJ1-6, with 7 bases lining up with TRBD1. This receptor was taken from a human donor with acute or convalescent COVID-19. The donor label of this sample is uncertain. The sequenced sample was peripheral blood. CDR3 amino acids: CASSPGQDGSPLHF. CDR3 bases: TGCGCCAGCAGCCCTGGACAGGACGGATCACCCCTCCACTTT.